The rows below give T cell receptor beta chains drawn from one sample of a study of identical twins. TCRdb reprocessed the 5' RACE reads with MiXCR, giving one entry per CDR3 protein. Here the sample spans 1.5 million to 2 million distinct CDR3 sequences, 25% to 35% being singletons. Sequenced sample: cord blood. The receptors stem from a newborn girl in good health. The conserved cysteine and the conserved F or W are not part of the CDR3 here. Fields, in order: J gene, V gene, CDR3 protein.

>TRBJ1-1|TRBV20-1
GARGLMNTEAF
>TRBJ2-1|TRBV11-2
ASSPGAGTRNNEQF
>TRBJ2-7|TRBV5-1
ASSPDRAKESSYEQY
>TRBJ2-7|TRBV25-1
ASSESRLYEQY
>TRBJ2-7|TRBV6-6
ASSYSGGRTYEQY
>TRBJ2-2|TRBV6-2/TRBV6-3
ASSYGRGITGELF
>TRBJ1-1|TRBV7-9
ASSPRVGPRRAF
>TRBJ2-3|TRBV10-1
ATQWGRPDTQY
>TRBJ1-1|TRBV5-1
ASSPGAGDTEAF
>TRBJ1-2|TRBV5-5
ASRPPMSVYGYT
>TRBJ2-5|TRBV5-1
ASSLTTSGFKTQY
>TRBJ1-2|TRBV3-1
ASSQVGQTGGYT
>TRBJ2-3|TRBV10-2
ASSPRPASSPTDTQY
>TRBJ1-1|TRBV14
ASSPVTEAF
>TRBJ2-5|TRBV9
ASSPRSGTPVQETQY
>TRBJ2-4|TRBV6-6
ASSALAGVAKNIQY
>TRBJ1-1|TRBV29-1
SAGKGRMAEAF
>TRBJ2-7|TRBV19
ASSVRPGGSYEQY
>TRBJ1-5|TRBV21-1
ASSKRRQGGQPQH
>TRBJ2-3|TRBV7-9
ASSLEAVDGFPDTQY
>TRBJ1-5|TRBV20-1
SARGGLNQPQH
>TRBJ1-4|TRBV25-1
ASSQGRIATNEKLF
>TRBJ2-3|TRBV4-1
ASSQDWDTGTDTQY
>TRBJ2-4|TRBV7-2
ASSLSRQGLAKNIQY
>TRBJ2-1|TRBV2
ASSDGTSGSNEQF
>TRBJ2-1|TRBV28
ASSIRTGTSGRANYNEQF
>TRBJ1-1|TRBV25-1
ASSDLGQAITEAF
>TRBJ2-6|TRBV28
ASWRGQVYERGRAASGANVLT
>TRBJ1-2|TRBV12-3/TRBV12-4
ASSLLWDSYGYT
>TRBJ1-2|TRBV20-1
SARDRLTVLNYGYT
>TRBJ1-2|TRBV2
ASSEISSFYGYT
>TRBJ1-2|TRBV4-2
ASSQDGGGPWHGYT
>TRBJ1-6|TRBV20-1
SAAGGRLNSPLH
>TRBJ2-2|TRBV29-1
SVWGFDFPTGELF
>TRBJ2-3|TRBV28
ASSAQRELGY
>TRBJ2-1|TRBV12-3/TRBV12-4
AEGTSPYNEQF
>TRBJ2-5|TRBV28
ASSRFGVQETQY
>TRBJ2-1|TRBV12-3/TRBV12-4
ASSRLSGGLNEQF
>TRBJ2-3|TRBV6-1
ASSERGTDTQY
>TRBJ1-1|TRBV10-3
AISEPQGTMNTEAF
>TRBJ2-5|TRBV7-9
ASSFGLLEQY
>TRBJ2-1|TRBV29-1
SVVYESFEQF
>TRBJ2-5|TRBV5-1
ASSRPGTGTETQY
>TRBJ2-5|TRBV2
ASSESLGASAQETQY
>TRBJ2-6|TRBV29-1
SVDGSPSSGANVLT